The TCR beta chain under discussion was sequenced for a study of blood T cells in healthy people across ages. In the case of this clonotype: Its antigen is unidentified.

A second PCR, run for roughly 7 to 11 cycles, used a sample-barcoded 5' primer plus a J-beta primer mix. One entry per CDR3 protein results from TCRdb running MiXCR on the 5' RACE reads. The repertoire has about 400,000 distinct CDR3 sequences, approximately 47% of them found once; the top ten carry under 65%. CDR3 length: 17 residues. The V gene's germline CDR1 is LGHNA and CDR2 YSLEER. The V gene end was trimmed by 0 bases and the J gene end by 11 bases; junction bases not matched to a gene: 16. The study's findings and limits: TCR beta diversity, measured per million T cells, fell in a roughly linear way with age. There was no known CMV status for donors, so expanded clonotype changes were possibly confounded.

This TCR derives from a man aged 60 to 69 in good health. V and J are TRBV4-3 and TRBJ2-5; 9 bases are shared with TRBD2. The sample comprised blood. The CDR3 region is CASSQDLASGNYNEQYF. The CDR3 DNA reads as TGCGCCAGCAGCCAAGATCTAGCTAGCGGGAACTACAATGAGCAGTACTTC.